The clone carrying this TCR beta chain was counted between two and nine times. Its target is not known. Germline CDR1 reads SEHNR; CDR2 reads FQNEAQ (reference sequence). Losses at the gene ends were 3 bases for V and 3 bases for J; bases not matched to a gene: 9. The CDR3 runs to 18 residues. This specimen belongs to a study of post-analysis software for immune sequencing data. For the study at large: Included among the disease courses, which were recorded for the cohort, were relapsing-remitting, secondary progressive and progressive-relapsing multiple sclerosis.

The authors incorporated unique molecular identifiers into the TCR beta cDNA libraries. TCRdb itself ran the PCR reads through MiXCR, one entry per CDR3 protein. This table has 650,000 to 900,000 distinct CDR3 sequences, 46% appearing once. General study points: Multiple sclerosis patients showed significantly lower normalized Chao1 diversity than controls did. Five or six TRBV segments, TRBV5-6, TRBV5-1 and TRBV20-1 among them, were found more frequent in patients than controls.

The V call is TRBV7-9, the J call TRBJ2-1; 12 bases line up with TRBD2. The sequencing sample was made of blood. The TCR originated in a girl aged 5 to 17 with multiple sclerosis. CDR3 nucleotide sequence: TGTGCCAGCAGCTTCCGACTAGCGGGAGACGGTGGCTACAATGAGCAGTTCTTC. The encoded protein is CASSFRLAGDGGYNEQFF.